This TCR beta chain stems from a study of blood T cells in healthy people across ages. A word on this clonotype: Its antigen is not identified. A read error is possible here, since a much larger clone lies one base away.

Combining a sample-barcoded 5' primer with a J-beta primer mix, a second PCR ran for about 7 to 12 cycles. A 12-random-nucleotide template-switch adaptor tagged each cDNA molecule. TCRdb passed the 5' RACE reads through MiXCR, listing each CDR3 protein once. The sample has approximately 810,000 distinct CDR3 sequences, 25% to 35% seen once. Study results and caveats: Donor CMV status, an unknown factor, possibly confounded changes in expanded clonotypes. Both naive CD4+ cell counts and diversity were greater in long-lived donors than in aged donors.

Total RNA extraction produced at least 6 micrograms (per sample) for the study. The V end lost 6 bases, the J end lost 3 bases, and 22 bases lay between the germline ends. This CDR3 comprises 17 residues. The source is a woman of 80 years or more in good health. The chain recombines TRBV12-3 or TRBV12-4 with TRBJ2-3, with unresolved D. Sequencing was performed on blood. CDR3: CASRRFGGRMVTDTQYF. CDR3 bases: TGTGCCAGCAGGCGCTTCGGTGGGCGCATGGTTACAGATACGCAGTATTTT.